Here is one T cell receptor (beta chain) with its context. Its antigen is currently unknown. Using immunoSEQ multiplex PCR, the repertoire was profiled, and TCRdb retains in-frame clones only, with some absent. Of some 2.1 million clones in the sample, about 95% were seen once. The CDR3 runs to 15 residues. The germline V gene encodes CDR1 MNHNY and CDR2 SVGAGI (reference sequence). J gave up 1 base and V 2 bases, and 5 bases lay outside the gene matches. These data belong to a study of shared clonotypes between healthy human individuals. General study points: Across a handful of donors, naive CD4 shared 5% to 6.5%, naive CD8 3.5% to 4%, memory CD4 approximately 2.5%, memory CD8 roughly 0.37%.

Sequencing was performed on naive CD4+ T cells sorted from blood. Indicated subset: CD45RA+ positively selected. The chain couples TRBV6-6 to TRBJ2-7, with 7 bases that match TRBD1. This receptor was obtained from a man younger than 30 in good health. The CDR3 DNA reads as TGTGCCAGCAGTTACGGGCAGGGGGATTCCTACGAGCAGTACTTC. Its protein is CASSYGQGDSYEQYF.